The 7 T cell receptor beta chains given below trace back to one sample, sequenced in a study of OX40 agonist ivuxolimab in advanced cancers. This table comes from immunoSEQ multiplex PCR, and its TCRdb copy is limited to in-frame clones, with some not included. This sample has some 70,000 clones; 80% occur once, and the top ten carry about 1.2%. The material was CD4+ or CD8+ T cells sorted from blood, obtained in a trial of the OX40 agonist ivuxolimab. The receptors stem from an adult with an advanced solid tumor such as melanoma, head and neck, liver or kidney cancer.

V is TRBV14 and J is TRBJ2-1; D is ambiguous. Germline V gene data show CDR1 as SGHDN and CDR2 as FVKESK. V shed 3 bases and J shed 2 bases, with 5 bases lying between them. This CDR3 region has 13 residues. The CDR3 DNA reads TGTGCCAGCAGCCAGAATACCTACAATGAGCAGTTCTTC. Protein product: CASSQNTYNEQFF.

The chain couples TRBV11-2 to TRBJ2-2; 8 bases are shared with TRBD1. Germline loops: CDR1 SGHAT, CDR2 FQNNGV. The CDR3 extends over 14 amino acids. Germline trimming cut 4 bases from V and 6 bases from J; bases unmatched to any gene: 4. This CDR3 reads CASSYLQGAGELFF. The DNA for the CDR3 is TGTGCCAGCAGCTACCTACAGGGGGCCGGGGAGCTGTTTTTT.

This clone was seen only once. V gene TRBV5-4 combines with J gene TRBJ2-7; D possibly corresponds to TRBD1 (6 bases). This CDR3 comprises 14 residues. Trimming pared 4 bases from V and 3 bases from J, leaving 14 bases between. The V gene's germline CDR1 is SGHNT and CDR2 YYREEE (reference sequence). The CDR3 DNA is TGTGCCAGCAGCCGCCCGGGACAAGACTACGAGCAGTACTTC. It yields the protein CASSRPGQDYEQYF.

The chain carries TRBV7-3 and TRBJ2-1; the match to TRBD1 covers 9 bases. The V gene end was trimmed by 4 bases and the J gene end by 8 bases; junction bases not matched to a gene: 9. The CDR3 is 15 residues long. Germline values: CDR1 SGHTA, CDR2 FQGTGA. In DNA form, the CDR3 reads TGTGCCAGCAGCTCGACCCCGGGACAGGGCTATGAGCAGTTCTTC. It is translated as CASSSTPGQGYEQFF.

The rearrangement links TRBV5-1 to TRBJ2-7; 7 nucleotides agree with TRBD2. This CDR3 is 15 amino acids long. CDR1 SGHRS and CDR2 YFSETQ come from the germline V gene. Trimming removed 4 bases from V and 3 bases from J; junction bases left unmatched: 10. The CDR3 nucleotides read TGCGCCAGCAGCACCGGACTAGTTAGTTTCTACGAGCAGTACTTC. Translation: CASSTGLVSFYEQYF.

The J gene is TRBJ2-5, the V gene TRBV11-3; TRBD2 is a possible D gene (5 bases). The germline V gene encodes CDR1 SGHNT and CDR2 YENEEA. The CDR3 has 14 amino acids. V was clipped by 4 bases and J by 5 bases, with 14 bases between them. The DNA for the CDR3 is TGTGCCAGCAGCTCGTCTCTGTCGGGGGAGACCCAGTACTTC. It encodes CASSSSLSGETQYF.

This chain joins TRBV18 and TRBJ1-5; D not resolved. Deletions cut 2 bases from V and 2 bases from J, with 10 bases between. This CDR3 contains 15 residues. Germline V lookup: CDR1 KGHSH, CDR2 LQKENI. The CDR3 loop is CASSPGVAGNQPQHF. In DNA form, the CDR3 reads TGTGCCAGCTCACCAGGGGTAGCTGGCAATCAGCCCCAGCATTTT.